The clone carrying this T cell receptor beta chain was observed a single time. The table came from immunoSEQ multiplex PCR; TCRdb's copy has only in-frame clones and leaves some out. This sample has approximately 740,000 clones, with around 67% found just once. This sample is part of a study of shared clonotypes between healthy human individuals. This CDR3 contains 16 residues. Trimming removed 1 base from V and 6 bases from J; junction bases left unmatched: 11. The germline V gene has CDR1 SGHVS and CDR2 FQNEAQ. The sequenced material came from memory CD4+ T cells sorted from blood. Subset meaning: CD45RA-negative fraction. The sequence was obtained from a woman in her 30s in good health. The chain links TRBV7-8 to TRBJ1-2; 7 positions match TRBD1. The CDR3: CASSLVWWGQSDGYTF. The CDR3 nucleotides are TGTGCCAGCAGCTTAGTCTGGTGGGGACAGTCTGATGGCTACACCTTC. The complete variable domain, with remaining parts taken from reference TRBV7-8 and TRBJ1-2, reads GAGVSQSPRYKVAKRGQDVALRCDPISGHVSLFWYQQALGQGPEFLTYFQNEAQLDKSGLPSDRFFAERPEGSVSTLKIQRTQQEDSAVYLCASSLVWWGQSDGYTFGSGTRLTVV.